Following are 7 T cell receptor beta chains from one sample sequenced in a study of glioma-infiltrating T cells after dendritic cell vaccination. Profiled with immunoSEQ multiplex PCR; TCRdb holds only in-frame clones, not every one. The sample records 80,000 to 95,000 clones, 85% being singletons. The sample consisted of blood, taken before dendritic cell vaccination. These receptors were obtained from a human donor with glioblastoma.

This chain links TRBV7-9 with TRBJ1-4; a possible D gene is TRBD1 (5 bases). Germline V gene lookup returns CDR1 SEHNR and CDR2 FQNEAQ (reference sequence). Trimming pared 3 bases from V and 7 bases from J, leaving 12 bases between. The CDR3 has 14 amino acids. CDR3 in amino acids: CASSFPRVGEKLFF. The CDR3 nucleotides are TGTGCCAGCAGCTTCCCCAGGGTCGGTGAAAAACTGTTTTTT.

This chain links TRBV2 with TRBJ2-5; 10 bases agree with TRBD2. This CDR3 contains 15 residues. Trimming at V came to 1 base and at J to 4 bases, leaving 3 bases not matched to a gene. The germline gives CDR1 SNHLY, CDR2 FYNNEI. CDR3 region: CASSEGLAGSETQYF. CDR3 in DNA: TGTGCCAGCAGTGAAGGACTAGCGGGTTCAGAGACCCAGTACTTC.

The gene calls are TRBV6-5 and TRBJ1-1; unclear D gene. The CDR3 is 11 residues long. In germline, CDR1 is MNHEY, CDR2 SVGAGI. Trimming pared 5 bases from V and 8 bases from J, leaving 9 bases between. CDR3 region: CASSEASEAFF. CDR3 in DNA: TGTGCCAGCAGTGAAGCCTCCGAAGCTTTCTTT.

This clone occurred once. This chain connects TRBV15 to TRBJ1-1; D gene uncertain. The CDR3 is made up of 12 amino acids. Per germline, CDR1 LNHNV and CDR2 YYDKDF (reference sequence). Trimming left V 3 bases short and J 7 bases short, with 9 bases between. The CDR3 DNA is TGTGCCACCAGCAGCGGCACAGATGAAGCTTTCTTT. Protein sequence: CATSSGTDEAFF.

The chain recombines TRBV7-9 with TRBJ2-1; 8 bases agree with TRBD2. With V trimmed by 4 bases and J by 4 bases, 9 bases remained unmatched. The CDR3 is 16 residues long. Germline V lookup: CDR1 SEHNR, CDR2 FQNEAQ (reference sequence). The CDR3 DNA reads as TGTGCCAGCAGCTCCCTGAGCGGGGGAAGATACAATGAGCAGTTCTTC. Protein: CASSSLSGGRYNEQFF.

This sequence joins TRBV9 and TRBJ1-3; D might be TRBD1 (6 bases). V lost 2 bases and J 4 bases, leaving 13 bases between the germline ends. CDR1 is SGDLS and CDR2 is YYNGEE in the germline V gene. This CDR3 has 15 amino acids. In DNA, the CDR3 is TGTGCCAGCAGCGTTGCCACAGGGTCGGGAAACACCATATATTTT. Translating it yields CASSVATGSGNTIYF.

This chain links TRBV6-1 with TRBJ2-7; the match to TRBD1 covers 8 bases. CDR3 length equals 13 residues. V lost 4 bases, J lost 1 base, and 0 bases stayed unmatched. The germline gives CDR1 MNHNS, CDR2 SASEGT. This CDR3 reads CASSGTGSYEQYF. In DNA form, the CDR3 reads TGTGCCAGCAGTGGGACAGGGTCCTACGAGCAGTACTTC.